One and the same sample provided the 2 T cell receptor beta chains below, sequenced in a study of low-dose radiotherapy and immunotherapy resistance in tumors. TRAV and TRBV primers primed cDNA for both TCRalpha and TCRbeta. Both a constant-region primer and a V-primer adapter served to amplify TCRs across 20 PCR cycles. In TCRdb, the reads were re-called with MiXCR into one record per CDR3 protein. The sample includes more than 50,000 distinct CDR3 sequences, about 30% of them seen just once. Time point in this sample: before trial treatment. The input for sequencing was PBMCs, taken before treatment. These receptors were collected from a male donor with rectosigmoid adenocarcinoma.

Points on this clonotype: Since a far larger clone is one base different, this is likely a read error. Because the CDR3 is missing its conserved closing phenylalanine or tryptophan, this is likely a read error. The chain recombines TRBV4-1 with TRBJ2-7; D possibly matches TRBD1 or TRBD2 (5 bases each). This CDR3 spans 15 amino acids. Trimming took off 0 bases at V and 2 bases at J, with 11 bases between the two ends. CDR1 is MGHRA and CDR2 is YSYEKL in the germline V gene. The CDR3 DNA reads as TGCGCCAGCAGCCAAGATTCCGGGACCACCTACGAGCAGTACTCC. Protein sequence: CASSQDSGTTYEQYS.

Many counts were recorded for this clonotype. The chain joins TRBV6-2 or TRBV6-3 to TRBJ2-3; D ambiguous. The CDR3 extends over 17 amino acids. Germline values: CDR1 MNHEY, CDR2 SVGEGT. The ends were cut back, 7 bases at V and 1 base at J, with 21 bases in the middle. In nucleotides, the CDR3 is TGTGCCAGCATAAGGGAAAGGGCTCGTCTAGGCACAGATACGCAGTATTTT. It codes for CASIRERARLGTDTQYF.